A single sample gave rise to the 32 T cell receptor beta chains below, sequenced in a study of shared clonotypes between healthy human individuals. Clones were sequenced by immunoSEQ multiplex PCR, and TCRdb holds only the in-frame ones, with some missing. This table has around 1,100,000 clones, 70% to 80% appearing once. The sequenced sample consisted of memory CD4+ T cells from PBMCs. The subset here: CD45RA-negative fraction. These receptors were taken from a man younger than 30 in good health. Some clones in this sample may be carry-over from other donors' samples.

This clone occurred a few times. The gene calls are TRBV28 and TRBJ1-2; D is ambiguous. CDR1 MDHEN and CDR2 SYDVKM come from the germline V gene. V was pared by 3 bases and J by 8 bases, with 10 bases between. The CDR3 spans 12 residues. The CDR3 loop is CASSFIGRGYTF. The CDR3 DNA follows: TGTGCCAGCAGTTTCATCGGGAGGGGCTACACCTTC.

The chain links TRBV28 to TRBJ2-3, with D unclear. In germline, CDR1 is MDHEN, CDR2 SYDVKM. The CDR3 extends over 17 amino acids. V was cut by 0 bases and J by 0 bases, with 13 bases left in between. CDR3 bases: TGTGCCAGCAGTTTATGCAGTAAAGTCATTAGCACAGATACGCAGTATTTT. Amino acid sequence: CASSLCSKVISTDTQYF.

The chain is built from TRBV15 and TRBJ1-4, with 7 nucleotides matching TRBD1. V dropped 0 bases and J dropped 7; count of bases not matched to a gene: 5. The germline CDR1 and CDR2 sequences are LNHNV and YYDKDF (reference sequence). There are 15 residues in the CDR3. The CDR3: CATSREKGAGEKLFF. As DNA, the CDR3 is TGTGCCACCAGCAGAGAGAAGGGGGCAGGTGAAAAACTGTTTTTT.

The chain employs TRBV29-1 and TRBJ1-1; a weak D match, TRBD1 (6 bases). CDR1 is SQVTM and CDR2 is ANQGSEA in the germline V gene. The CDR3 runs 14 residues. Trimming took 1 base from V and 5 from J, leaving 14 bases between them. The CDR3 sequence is CSVEGGRGATEAFF. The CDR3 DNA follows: TGCAGCGTTGAAGGAGGGAGGGGGGCAACTGAAGCTTTCTTT. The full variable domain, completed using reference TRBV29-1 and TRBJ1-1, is SAVISQKPSRDICQRGTSLTIQCQVDSQVTMMFWYRQQPGQSLTLIATANQGSEATYESGFVIDKFPISRPNLTFSTLTVSNMSPEDSSIYLCSVEGGRGATEAFFGQGTRLTVV.

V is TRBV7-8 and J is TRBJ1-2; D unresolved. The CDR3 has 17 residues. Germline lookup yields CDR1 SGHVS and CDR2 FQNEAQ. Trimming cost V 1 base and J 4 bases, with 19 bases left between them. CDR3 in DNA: TGTGCCAGCAGCTTAGTGGGCGGCGCACGCCCAACCTATGGCTACACCTTC. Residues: CASSLVGGARPTYGYTF. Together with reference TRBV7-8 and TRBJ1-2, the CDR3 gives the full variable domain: GAGVSQSPRYKVAKRGQDVALRCDPISGHVSLFWYQQALGQGPEFLTYFQNEAQLDKSGLPSDRFFAERPEGSVSTLKIQRTQQEDSAVYLCASSLVGGARPTYGYTFGSGTRLTVV.

CDR3 protein: CASSLAHRQQETQYF. The CDR3 bases are TGTGCCAGCAGCCTAGCACACAGGCAACAAGAGACCCAGTACTTC. V usage is TRBV6-6 and J usage is TRBJ2-5; D possibly uses TRBD1 or TRBD2 (5 bases each). Germline CDR1 is MNHNY and CDR2 is SVGAGI (reference sequence). This CDR3 contains 15 residues. The V gene lost 6 bases and the J gene lost 2 bases, with 16 bases spanning the gap.

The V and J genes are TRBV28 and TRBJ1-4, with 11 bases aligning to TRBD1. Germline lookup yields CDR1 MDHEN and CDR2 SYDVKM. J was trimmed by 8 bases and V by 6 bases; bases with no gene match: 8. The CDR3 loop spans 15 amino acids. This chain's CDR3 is CASRRGTGGREKLFF. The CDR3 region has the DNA TGTGCCAGCAGGCGTGGGACAGGGGGTAGAGAAAAACTGTTTTTT.

The CDR3 sequence: CSVLTTIGGFLKRYF. The CDR3 DNA sequence: TGCAGCGTTCTCACCACTATAGGGGGATTCCTTAAAAGGTACTTC. The chain recombines TRBV29-1 with TRBJ2-7; possibly TRBD1 for D (6 bases). V shed 5 bases and J shed 12 bases, with 29 bases lying between them. From germline, CDR1 is SQVTM and CDR2 ANQGSEA. The CDR3 is made up of 15 amino acids.

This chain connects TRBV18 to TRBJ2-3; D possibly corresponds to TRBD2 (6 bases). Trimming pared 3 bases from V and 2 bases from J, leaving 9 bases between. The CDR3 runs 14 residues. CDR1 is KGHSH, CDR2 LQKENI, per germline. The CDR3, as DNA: TGTGCCAGCTCACCCCGGGGGAACACAGATACGCAGTATTTT. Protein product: CASSPRGNTDTQYF.

CDR3 protein: CASSMRGWGLAGVAAGTDTQYF. In DNA, the CDR3 is TGTGCCAGTAGTATGAGGGGATGGGGACTAGCGGGAGTGGCCGCAGGCACAGATACGCAGTATTTT. The chain has TRBV19 and TRBJ2-3; 14 nucleotides line up with TRBD2. After removal of 3 bases from V and 1 base from J, the junction contained 18 bases not matched to a gene. The CDR3 consists of 22 residues. In germline, CDR1 is LNHDA, CDR2 SQIVND (reference sequence).

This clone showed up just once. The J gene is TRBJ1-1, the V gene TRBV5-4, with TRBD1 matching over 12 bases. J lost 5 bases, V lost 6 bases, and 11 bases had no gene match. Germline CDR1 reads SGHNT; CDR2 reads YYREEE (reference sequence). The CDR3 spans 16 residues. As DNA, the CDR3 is TGTGCCAGCACAAACCGGGACAGGGGGCGGGGGACTGAAGCTTTCTTT. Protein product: CASTNRDRGRGTEAFF.

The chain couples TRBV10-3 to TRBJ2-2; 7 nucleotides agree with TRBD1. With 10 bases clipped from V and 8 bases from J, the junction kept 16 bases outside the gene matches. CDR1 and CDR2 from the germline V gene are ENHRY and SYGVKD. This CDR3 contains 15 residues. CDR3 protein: CATTLRGQDSGELFF. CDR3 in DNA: TGTGCCACTACCCTACGAGGACAGGATAGTGGGGAGCTGTTTTTT.

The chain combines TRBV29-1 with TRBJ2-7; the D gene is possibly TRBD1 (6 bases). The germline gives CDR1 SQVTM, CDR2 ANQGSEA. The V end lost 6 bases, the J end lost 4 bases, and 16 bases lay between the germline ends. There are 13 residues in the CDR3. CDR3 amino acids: CSVRRDTGYEQYF. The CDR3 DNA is TGCAGCGTCCGCCGGGACACGGGATACGAGCAGTACTTC.

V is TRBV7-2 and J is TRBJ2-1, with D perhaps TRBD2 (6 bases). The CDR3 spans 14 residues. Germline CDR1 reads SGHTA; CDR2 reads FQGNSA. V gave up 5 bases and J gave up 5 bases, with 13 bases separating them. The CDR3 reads CASSPRTGDNEQFF. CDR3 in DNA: TGTGCCAGCAGCCCCCGGACGGGAGACAATGAGCAGTTCTTC. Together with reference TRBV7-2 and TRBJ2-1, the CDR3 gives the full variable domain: GAGVSQSPSNKVTEKGKDVELRCDPISGHTALYWYRQSLGQGLEFLIYFQGNSAPDKSGLPSDRFSAERTGGSVSTLTIQRTQQEDSAVYLCASSPRTGDNEQFFGPGTRLTVL.

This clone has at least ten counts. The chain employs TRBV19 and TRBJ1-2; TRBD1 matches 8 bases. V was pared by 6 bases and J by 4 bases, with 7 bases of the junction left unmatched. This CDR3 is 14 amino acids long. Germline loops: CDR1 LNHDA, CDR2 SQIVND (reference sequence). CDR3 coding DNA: TGTGCCAGTAGGGGGCCGGGACAGGTCTATGGCTACACCTTC. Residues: CASRGPGQVYGYTF.

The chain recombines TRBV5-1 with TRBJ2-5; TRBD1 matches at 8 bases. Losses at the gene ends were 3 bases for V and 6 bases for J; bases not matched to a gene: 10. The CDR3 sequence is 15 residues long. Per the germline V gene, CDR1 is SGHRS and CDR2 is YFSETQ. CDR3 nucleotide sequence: TGCGCCAGCAGCTCCGCAGGGACAGGCGGGAAGACCCAGTACTTC. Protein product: CASSSAGTGGKTQYF.

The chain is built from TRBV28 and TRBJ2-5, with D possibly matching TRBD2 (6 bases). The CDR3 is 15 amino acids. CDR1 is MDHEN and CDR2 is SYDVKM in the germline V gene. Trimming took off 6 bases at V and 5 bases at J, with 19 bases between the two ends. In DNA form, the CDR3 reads TGTGCCAGCAGACAGACTATTGGGAGGCCGGAGACCCAGTACTTC. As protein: CASRQTIGRPETQYF. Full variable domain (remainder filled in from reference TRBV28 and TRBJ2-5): DVKVTQSSRYLVKRTGEKVFLECVQDMDHENMFWYRQDPGLGLRLIYFSYDVKMKEKGDIPEGYSVSREKKERFSLILESASTNQTSMYLCASRQTIGRPETQYFGPGTRLLVL.

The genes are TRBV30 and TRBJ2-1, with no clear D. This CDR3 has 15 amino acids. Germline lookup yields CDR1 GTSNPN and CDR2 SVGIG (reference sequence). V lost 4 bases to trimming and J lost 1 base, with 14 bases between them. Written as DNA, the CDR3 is TGTGCCTGGAAAATAGACTTTAATTCCTACAATGAGCAGTTCTTC. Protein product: CAWKIDFNSYNEQFF.

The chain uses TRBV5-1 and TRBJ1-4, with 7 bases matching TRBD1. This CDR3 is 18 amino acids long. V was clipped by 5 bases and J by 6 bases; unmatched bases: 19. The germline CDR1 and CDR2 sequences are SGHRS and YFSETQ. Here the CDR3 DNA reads TGCGCCAGCAGTCCTAAGGGGACAGACTACTATGTCGATGAAAAACTGTTTTTT. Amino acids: CASSPKGTDYYVDEKLFF.

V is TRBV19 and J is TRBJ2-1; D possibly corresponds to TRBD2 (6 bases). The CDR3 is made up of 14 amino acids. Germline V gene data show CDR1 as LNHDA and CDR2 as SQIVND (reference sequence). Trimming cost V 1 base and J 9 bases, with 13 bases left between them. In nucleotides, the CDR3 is TGTGCCAGTAGTATAGCGGGAGCCGGGGGTGAGCAGTTCTTC. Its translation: CASSIAGAGGEQFF.

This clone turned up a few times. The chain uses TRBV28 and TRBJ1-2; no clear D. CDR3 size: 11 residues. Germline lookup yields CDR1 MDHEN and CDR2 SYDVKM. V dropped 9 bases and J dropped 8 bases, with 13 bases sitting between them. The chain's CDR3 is CASKEVRGYTF. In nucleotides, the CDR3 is TGTGCCAGTAAGGAGGTCCGGGGCTACACCTTC.

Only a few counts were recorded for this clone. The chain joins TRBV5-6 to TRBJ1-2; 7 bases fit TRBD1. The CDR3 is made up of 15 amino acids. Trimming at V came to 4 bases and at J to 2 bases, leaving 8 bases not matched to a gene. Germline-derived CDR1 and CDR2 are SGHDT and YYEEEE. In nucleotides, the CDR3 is TGTGCCAGCAGCCCATTGGAGACAGGGAACTATGGCTACACCTTC. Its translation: CASSPLETGNYGYTF.

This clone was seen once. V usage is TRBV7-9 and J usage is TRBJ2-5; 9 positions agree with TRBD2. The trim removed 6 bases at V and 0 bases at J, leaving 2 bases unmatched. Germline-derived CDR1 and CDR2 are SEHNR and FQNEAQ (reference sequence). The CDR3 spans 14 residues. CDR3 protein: CASSLAGNQETQYF. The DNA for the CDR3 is TGTGCCAGCAGTCTAGCGGGAAACCAAGAGACCCAGTACTTC.

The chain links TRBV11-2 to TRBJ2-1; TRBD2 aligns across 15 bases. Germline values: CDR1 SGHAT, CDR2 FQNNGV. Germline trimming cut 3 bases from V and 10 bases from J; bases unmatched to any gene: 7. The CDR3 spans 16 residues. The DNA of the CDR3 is TGTGCCAGCAGCTTTCTACCGGGACTAGCGGGAGGAGAGCAGTTCTTC. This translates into CASSFLPGLAGGEQFF.

DNA for the CDR3: TGTGCCAGCAGTTACTCGAAGGTCCAGGCTCTCTACGAGCAGTACTTC. Protein product: CASSYSKVQALYEQYF. The chain combines TRBV6-5 with TRBJ2-7; D not certain. V was pared by 0 bases and J by 3 bases, with 15 bases between. Germline CDR1 is MNHEY and CDR2 is SVGAGI. This CDR3 is 16 amino acids long.

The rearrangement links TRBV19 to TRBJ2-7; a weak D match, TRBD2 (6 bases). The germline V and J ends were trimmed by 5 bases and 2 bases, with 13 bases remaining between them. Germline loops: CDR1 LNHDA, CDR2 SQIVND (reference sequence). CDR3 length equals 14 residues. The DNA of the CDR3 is TGTGCCAGTAGTTCTGGGGGAGGAACCTACGAGCAGTACTTC. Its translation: CASSSGGGTYEQYF.

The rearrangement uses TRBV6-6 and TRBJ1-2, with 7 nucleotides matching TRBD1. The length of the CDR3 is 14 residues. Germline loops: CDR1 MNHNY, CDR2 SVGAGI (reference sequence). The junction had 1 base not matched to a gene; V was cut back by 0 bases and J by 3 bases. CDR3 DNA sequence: TGTGCCAGCAGTTACTCGGGACAGTACTATGGCTACACCTTC. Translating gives CASSYSGQYYGYTF.

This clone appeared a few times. The CDR3 spells CASSSAGTTQGQYF. DNA for the CDR3: TGTGCCAGCAGCTCGGCCGGGACTACCCAGGGACAGTATTTT. This chain links TRBV7-3 with TRBJ2-3; TRBD2 matches at 7 bases. This CDR3 is built from 14 residues. The V gene's germline CDR1 is SGHTA and CDR2 FQGTGA. V lost 4 bases and J lost 12; bases outside the gene matches: 13.

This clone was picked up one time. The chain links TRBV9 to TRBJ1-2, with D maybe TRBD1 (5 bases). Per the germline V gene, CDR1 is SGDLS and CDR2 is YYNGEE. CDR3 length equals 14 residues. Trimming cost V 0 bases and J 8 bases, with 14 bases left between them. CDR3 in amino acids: CASSVGRQGVGYTF. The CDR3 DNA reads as TGTGCCAGCAGCGTAGGCCGCCAGGGTGTAGGCTACACCTTC.

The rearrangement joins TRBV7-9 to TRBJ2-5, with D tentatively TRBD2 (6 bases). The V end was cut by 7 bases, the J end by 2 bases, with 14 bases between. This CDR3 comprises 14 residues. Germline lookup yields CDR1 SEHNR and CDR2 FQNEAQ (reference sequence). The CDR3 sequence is CASTVLGGQETQYF. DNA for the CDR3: TGTGCCAGCACCGTCCTTGGGGGGCAAGAGACCCAGTACTTC.

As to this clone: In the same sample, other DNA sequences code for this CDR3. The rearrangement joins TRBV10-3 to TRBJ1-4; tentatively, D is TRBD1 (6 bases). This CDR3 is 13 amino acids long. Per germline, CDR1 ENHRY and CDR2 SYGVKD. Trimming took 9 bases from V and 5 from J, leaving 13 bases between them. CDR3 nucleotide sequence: TGTGCCATTGGGGGCCAGTCAAATGAAAAACTGTTTTTT. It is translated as CAIGGQSNEKLFF.

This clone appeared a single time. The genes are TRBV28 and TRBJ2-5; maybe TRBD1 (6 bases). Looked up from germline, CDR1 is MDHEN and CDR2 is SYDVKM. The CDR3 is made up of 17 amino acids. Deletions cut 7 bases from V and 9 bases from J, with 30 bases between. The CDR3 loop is CASTQLTGHRGRLSQYF. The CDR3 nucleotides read TGTGCCAGCACCCAACTTACGGGACACCGCGGAAGATTGTCCCAGTACTTC.